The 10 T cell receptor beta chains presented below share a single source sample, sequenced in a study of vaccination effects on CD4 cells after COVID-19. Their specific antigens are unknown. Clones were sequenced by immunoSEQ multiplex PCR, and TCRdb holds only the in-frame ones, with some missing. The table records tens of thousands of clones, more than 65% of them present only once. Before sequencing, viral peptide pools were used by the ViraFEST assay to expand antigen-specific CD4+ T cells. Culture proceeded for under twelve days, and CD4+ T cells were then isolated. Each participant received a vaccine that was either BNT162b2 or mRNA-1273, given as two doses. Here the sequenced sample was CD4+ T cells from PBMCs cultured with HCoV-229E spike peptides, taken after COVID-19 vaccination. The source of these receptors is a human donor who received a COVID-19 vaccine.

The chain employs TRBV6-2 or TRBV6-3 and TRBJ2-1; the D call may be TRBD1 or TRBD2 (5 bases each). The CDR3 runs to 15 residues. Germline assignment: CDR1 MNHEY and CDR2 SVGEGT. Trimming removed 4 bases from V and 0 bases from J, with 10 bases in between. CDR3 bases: TGTGCCAGCAGTTCAGGGACGAGCTCCTACAATGAGCAGTTCTTC. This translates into CASSSGTSSYNEQFF.

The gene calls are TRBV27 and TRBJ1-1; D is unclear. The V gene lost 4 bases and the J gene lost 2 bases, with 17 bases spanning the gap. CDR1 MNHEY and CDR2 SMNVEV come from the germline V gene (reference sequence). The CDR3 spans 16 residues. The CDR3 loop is CASSSWDYLSNTEAFF. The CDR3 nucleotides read TGTGCCAGCAGTTCATGGGATTATCTATCCAACACTGAAGCTTTCTTT.

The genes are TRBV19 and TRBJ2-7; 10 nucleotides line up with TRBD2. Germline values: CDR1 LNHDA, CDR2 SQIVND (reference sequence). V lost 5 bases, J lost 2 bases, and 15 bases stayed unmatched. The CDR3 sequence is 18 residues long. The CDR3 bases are TGTGCCAGTAGTTTCAGGACTAGCGGTCAAACCCTTACCTACGAGCAGTACTTC. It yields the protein CASSFRTSGQTLTYEQYF.

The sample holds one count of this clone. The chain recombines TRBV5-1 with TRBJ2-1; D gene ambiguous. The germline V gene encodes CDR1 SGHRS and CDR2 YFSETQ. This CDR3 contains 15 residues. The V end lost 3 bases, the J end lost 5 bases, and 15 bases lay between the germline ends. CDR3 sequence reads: CASSSGPGGDNEQFF. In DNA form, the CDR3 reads TGCGCCAGCAGCTCTGGCCCCGGTGGTGACAATGAGCAGTTCTTC.

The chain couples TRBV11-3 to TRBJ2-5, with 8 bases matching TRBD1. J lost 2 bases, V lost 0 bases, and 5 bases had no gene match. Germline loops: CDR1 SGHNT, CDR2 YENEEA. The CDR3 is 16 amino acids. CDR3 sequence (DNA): TGTGCCAGCAGCTTAGAACGGACAGGGCCTCAAGAGACCCAGTACTTC. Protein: CASSLERTGPQETQYF.

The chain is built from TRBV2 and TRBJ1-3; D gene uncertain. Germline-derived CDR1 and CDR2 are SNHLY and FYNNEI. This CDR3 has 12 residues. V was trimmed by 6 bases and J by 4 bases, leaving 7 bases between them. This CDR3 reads CASRTTGNTIYF. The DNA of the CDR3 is TGTGCCAGCAGGACGACGGGAAACACCATATATTTT.

This CDR3 is CASSLALAGGQETQYF. Here the CDR3 DNA reads TGTGCCAGCAGCTTAGCGCTAGCGGGAGGCCAAGAGACCCAGTACTTC. The gene calls are TRBV7-9 and TRBJ2-5; the match to TRBD2 covers 11 bases. With 0 bases clipped from V and 1 base from J, the junction kept 1 base outside the gene matches. Germline lookup yields CDR1 SEHNR and CDR2 FQNEAQ (reference sequence). This CDR3 is built from 16 residues.

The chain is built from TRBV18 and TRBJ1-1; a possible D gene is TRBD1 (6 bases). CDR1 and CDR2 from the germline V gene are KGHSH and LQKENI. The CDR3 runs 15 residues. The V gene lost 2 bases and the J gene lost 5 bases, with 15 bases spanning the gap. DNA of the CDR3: TGTGCCAGCTCACCAGGGACATTGGTTTTGACTGAAGCTTTCTTT. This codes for CASSPGTLVLTEAFF.

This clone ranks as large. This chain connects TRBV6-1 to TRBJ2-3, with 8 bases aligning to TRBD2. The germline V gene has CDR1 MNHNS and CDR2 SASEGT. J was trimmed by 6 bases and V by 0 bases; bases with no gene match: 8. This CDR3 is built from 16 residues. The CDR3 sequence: CASSEAPGLGADTQYF. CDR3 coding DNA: TGTGCCAGCAGTGAAGCACCGGGACTAGGGGCCGATACGCAGTATTTT.

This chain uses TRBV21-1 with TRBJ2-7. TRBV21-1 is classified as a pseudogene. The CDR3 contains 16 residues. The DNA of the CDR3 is TGTGCCAGCAGCGGATTCCGGGACGGAGACTTCTACGAGCAGTACTTC. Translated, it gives CASSGFRDGDFYEQYF.